The entry that follows covers one T cell receptor (beta chain) sequence. Trimming took 10 bases from V and 2 from J; bases not matched to a gene: 13. The CDR3 loop spans 15 amino acids. Germline V CDR1 and CDR2: SSHAT, FNYEAQ (reference sequence). This specimen belongs to a study of blood T cell repertoires in COVID-19. Across the study: Some COVID-19 samples were acute and others convalescent; all came from the United States, Italy and Spain. T cells, B-cell-depleted T cells, or PBMCs supplied cDNA or gDNA.

Authors' processing steps: Estimated nucleated cell counts came from reference gene primer amplification. The repertoire was sequenced with immunoSEQ multiplex PCR; TCRdb's copy has only in-frame clones and lacks some. D and trimming come from the DNA, and the V and J calls and clone size come from that table. The data show roughly 70,000 clones, over 60% seen once. Input material: peripheral blood. The sequence came from a man in his 60s with COVID-19, enrolled during active disease. The gene calls are TRBV7-7 and TRBJ2-7, with TRBD1 identical over 8 bases. Here the CDR3 reads CATEDRTGHAYEQYF. The CDR3 DNA sequence: TGTGCCACCGAAGACCGGACAGGGCATGCCTACGAGCAGTACTTC.